The T cell receptor beta chain described here comes from a study of cytomegalovirus exposure and HLA in healthy donors. The V and J ends lost 4 bases and 11 bases respectively, with 16 bases between them. Germline CDR1 is SGHTA and CDR2 is FQGTGA. CDR3 size: 13 residues. PCR involved 60 Vbeta and 13 Jbeta primers. Data came from immunoSEQ multiplex PCR; TCRdb stores just in-frame clones and leaves some out. The sample consists of around 120,000 clones, around 80% of them appearing once. This chain uses TRBV7-3 with TRBJ2-3, with D possibly TRBD1 on 6 matching bases. The sequencing input was PBMCs. The receptor comes from a young man in good health and CMV-seronegative. The CDR3 here is CASSSNTGLRQYF. As DNA, the CDR3 is TGTGCCAGCAGCTCCAACACAGGGCTAAGGCAGTATTTT. The whole variable domain, filled in from reference TRBV7-3 and TRBJ2-3, reads GAGVSQTPSNKVTEKGKYVELRCDPISGHTALYWYRQSLGQGPEFLIYFQGTGAADDSGLPNDRFFAVRPEGSVSTLKIQRTERGDSAVYLCASSSNTGLRQYFGPGTRLTVL.